This T cell receptor beta chain is drawn from a study of beta chain features in type 1 diabetes. Whole-study results and caveats: Patients with Type 1 diabetes showed moderately but significantly shorter TCRB CDR3s in all four CD4+ subsets.

Expressed TCRB transcripts were sequenced, since all the RNA that had been isolated was reverse transcribed. The assay was immunoSEQ multiplex PCR, and TCRdb's table has in-frame clones only and misses some. The sample yields under 300,000 clones, around 24% seen once. As for this clone: What it binds is not known.

The V gene's germline CDR1 is SGHNT and CDR2 YENEEA. Trimming removed 3 bases from V and 0 bases from J, with 8 bases in between. The CDR3 spans 14 residues. The sequence was collected from a woman in her twenties or thirties with type 1 diabetes. The chain has TRBV11-3 and TRBJ2-5; no clear D. The sequenced material came from naive CD4+ T cells from blood. CDR3 DNA sequence: TGTGCCAGCAGCTTTTCAGTCTACCAAGAGACCCAGTACTTC. This codes for CASSFSVYQETQYF.